This T cell receptor beta chain was captured by sequencing in a study of identifying expanded T cells in peripheral blood. General observations from the study: Clone count variance between approximately two-week samples rose with total template count.

Per the germline V gene, CDR1 is MGHDK and CDR2 is SYGVNS. J lost 6 bases, V lost 3 bases, and 5 bases had no gene match. The CDR3 contains 15 residues. Profiled with immunoSEQ multiplex PCR; TCRdb holds only in-frame clones, not every one. The data hold tens of thousands of clones, with less than 85% observed a single time. Concerning this clone itself: Its antigen is currently unknown.

The sequence was obtained from a person aged 18 to 70 in good health. The chain combines TRBV25-1 with TRBJ2-1, with TRBD1 matching over 10 bases. The sequencing sample was made of blood. The CDR3 DNA reads TGTGCCAGCAGTGAGCGACAGGGGGCTCGCAATGAGCAGTTCTTC. Translated, it gives CASSERQGARNEQFF. Full variable domain (outside the CDR3, taken from reference TRBV25-1 and TRBJ2-1): EADIYQTPRYLVIGTGKKITLECSQTMGHDKMYWYQQDPGMELHLIHYSYGVNSTEKGDLSSESTVSRIRTEHFPLTLESARPSHTSQYLCASSERQGARNEQFFGPGTRLTVL.